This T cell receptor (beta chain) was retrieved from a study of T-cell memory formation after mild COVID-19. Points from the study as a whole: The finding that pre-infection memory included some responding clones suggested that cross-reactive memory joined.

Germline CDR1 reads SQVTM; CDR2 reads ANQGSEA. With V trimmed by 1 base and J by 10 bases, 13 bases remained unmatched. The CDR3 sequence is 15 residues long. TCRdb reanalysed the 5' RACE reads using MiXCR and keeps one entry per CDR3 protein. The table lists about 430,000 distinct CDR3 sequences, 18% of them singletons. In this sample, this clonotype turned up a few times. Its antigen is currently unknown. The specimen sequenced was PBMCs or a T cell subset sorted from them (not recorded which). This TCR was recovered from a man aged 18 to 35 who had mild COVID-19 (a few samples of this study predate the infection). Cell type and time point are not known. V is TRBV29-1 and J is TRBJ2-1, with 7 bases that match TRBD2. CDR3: CSVEVERVAGDEQFF. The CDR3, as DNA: TGCAGCGTTGAAGTAGAAAGGGTGGCGGGGGACGAGCAGTTCTTC.